The subject of this entry is one T cell receptor beta chain. This CDR3 region has 14 residues. The germline V gene encodes CDR1 SGHTA and CDR2 FQGNSA. Trimming at V came to 5 bases and at J to 7 bases, leaving 7 bases not matched to a gene. The data stem from a study of blood T cell repertoires in COVID-19. Assay used: immunoSEQ multiplex PCR; TCRdb lists only in-frame clones, some missing. The table records 250,000 to 300,000 clones, approximately 91% of them present only once. The V and J genes are TRBV7-2 and TRBJ1-1, with 10 positions matching TRBD1. This receptor was taken from a woman in her sixties or seventies with acute or convalescent COVID-19. Sequencing input: peripheral blood. CDR3 sequence (DNA): TGTGCCAGCAGCCCCCGACAGGGGGCCGGTGAAGCTTTCTTT. Translating gives CASSPRQGAGEAFF.